This entry concerns a single T cell receptor (beta chain). Its cognate antigen is unknown. Autoimmune disease history or systemic immunosuppression led to patients being barred. These data belong to a study of OX40 agonist ivuxolimab in advanced cancers. Overall study context: Prior anti-PD-1, anti-PD-L1 or anti-CTLA-4 therapy did not bar entry, and roughly 40% had some.

Trimming took 4 bases from V and 5 from J; bases not matched to a gene: 11. The CDR3 spans 15 residues. Germline assignment: CDR1 SGHRS and CDR2 YFSETQ. Data came from immunoSEQ multiplex PCR; TCRdb stores just in-frame clones and leaves some out. The top ten clones hold around 1.6% of a sample with 50,000 to 60,000 clones, about four fifths of them seen once. General study results and limits: Both blood CD4+ and CD8+ T cells showed clonal growth by week 6 at 0.1 to 3.0 mg/kg.

The clonotype originates from an adult with an advanced solid tumor such as melanoma, head and neck, liver or kidney cancer. The sequencing here drew on CD4+ or CD8+ T cells sorted from blood, taken in a trial of the OX40 agonist ivuxolimab. This chain joins TRBV5-1 and TRBJ2-5; 7 bases line up with TRBD2. Here the CDR3 reads CASSRNGAGVETQYF. CDR3 DNA sequence: TGCGCCAGCAGCCGGAACGGGGCGGGAGTTGAGACCCAGTACTTC.